These T cell receptor beta chains were read from a single sample in a study of post-analysis software for immune sequencing data. TCRdb ran MiXCR on the PCR reads and lists one entry per CDR3 protein. The sample records about 540,000 distinct CDR3 sequences, approximately 34% being singletons. The sample was blood. The receptors stem from a girl aged 2 to 17 with multiple sclerosis. Each CDR3 is given with its conserved first and last residue. The order of the fields is J gene, D gene, clone size, V gene, CDR3 DNA, CDR3 protein. A D gene is named only where the DNA matches it firmly. The size field is filled for only some rows; it gives once, few, many or a size class.

j_gene: TRBJ1-5; d_gene: NA; abundance: NA; v_gene: TRBV7-2; CDR3nt: TGTGCCAGCAGCCAAACAGAGGAGCCCCAGCATTTT; CDR3aa: CASSQTEEPQHF
j_gene: TRBJ2-3; d_gene: TRBD2; abundance: NA; v_gene: TRBV20-1; CDR3nt: TGCAGTGCTAGGGAGCGGGGGGGCAAAGATACGCAGTATTTT; CDR3aa: CSARERGGKDTQYF
j_gene: TRBJ2-2; d_gene: NA; abundance: NA; v_gene: TRBV3-1; CDR3nt: TGTGCCAGCAGCCAAGGCCCGAACACCGGGGAGCTGTTTTTT; CDR3aa: CASSQGPNTGELFF
j_gene: TRBJ2-7; d_gene: NA; abundance: NA; v_gene: TRBV28; CDR3nt: TGTGCCAGCAGTACGACTCCAGGCCACGAGCAGTACTTC; CDR3aa: CASSTTPGHEQYF
j_gene: TRBJ2-5; d_gene: TRBD2; abundance: many; v_gene: TRBV28; CDR3nt: TGTGCCAGCAGTTTAACTAGCGGGGCCACCCAAGAGACCCAGTACTTC; CDR3aa: CASSLTSGATQETQYF
j_gene: TRBJ2-7; d_gene: NA; abundance: many; v_gene: TRBV27; CDR3nt: TGTGCCAGCAGTTTATCCCGGACTTATCACGAGCAGTACTTC; CDR3aa: CASSLSRTYHEQYF
j_gene: TRBJ2-6; d_gene: NA; abundance: NA; v_gene: TRBV20-1; CDR3nt: TGCAGTGCTTTTTCGGGGGTCTCGTCTGGGGCCAACGTCCTGACTTTC; CDR3aa: CSAFSGVSSGANVLTF
j_gene: TRBJ2-7; d_gene: NA; abundance: NA; v_gene: TRBV6-5; CDR3nt: TGTGCCAGCAGTTATGGGCCTCAAAGGTTAGAAGGCGAGCAGTACTTC; CDR3aa: CASSYGPQRLEGEQYF
j_gene: TRBJ2-7; d_gene: TRBD1; abundance: NA; v_gene: TRBV5-1; CDR3nt: TGCGCCAGCAGCTTGCCCCGGAGACAGGGATCCTACGAGCAGTACTTC; CDR3aa: CASSLPRRQGSYEQYF
j_gene: TRBJ2-3; d_gene: TRBD2; abundance: few; v_gene: TRBV5-1; CDR3nt: TGCGCCAGCAGCACATCCCGGGGGGGCACAGATACGCAGTATTTT; CDR3aa: CASSTSRGGTDTQYF
j_gene: TRBJ2-3; d_gene: NA; abundance: NA; v_gene: TRBV5-6; CDR3nt: TGTGCCAGCACCCTGGATAGGGGGGAGGGAGATACGCAGTATTTT; CDR3aa: CASTLDRGEGDTQYF
j_gene: TRBJ2-7; d_gene: TRBD2; abundance: many; v_gene: TRBV20-1; CDR3nt: TGCAGTGCTGGACTAGCGGGGACCTCCTACGAGCAGTACTTC; CDR3aa: CSAGLAGTSYEQYF
j_gene: TRBJ2-1; d_gene: TRBD1; abundance: few; v_gene: TRBV11-2; CDR3nt: TGTGCCAGCAGCTTACCGGGACAGGGGAGCAATGAGCAGTTCTTC; CDR3aa: CASSLPGQGSNEQFF
j_gene: TRBJ2-1; d_gene: TRBD1; abundance: NA; v_gene: TRBV20-1; CDR3nt: TGCAGTGCTAGAGGCATACAGGGGGCCTACAATGAGCAGTTCTTC; CDR3aa: CSARGIQGAYNEQFF
j_gene: TRBJ1-1; d_gene: NA; abundance: NA; v_gene: TRBV6-1; CDR3nt: TGTGCCAGCAGTGTTAAACTGGCTAGCACCATGAACACTGAAGCTTTCTTT; CDR3aa: CASSVKLASTMNTEAFF
j_gene: TRBJ2-7; d_gene: NA; abundance: few; v_gene: TRBV7-9; CDR3nt: TGTGCCAGCAGCTCGCCGGGACGACCATACGAGCAGTACTTC; CDR3aa: CASSSPGRPYEQYF
j_gene: TRBJ2-3; d_gene: NA; abundance: NA; v_gene: TRBV19; CDR3nt: TGTGCCAGTAGTATTCGACGGGGGCGAGCAGATACGCAGTATTTT; CDR3aa: CASSIRRGRADTQYF
j_gene: TRBJ1-1; d_gene: NA; abundance: NA; v_gene: TRBV29-1; CDR3nt: TGCAGCGTTGGCTCTCGGCAAACCATGAACACTGAAGCTTTCTTT; CDR3aa: CSVGSRQTMNTEAFF
j_gene: TRBJ2-3; d_gene: NA; abundance: NA; v_gene: TRBV12-3/TRBV12-4; CDR3nt: TGTGCCAGCACATTGCATGGGAGCACAGATACGGAGTATTTT; CDR3aa: CASTLHGSTDTEYF
j_gene: TRBJ2-3; d_gene: NA; abundance: NA; v_gene: TRBV20-1; CDR3nt: TGCAGTGCTACCGCCGGCCGGGATACGCAGTATTTT; CDR3aa: CSATAGRDTQYF
j_gene: TRBJ2-1; d_gene: NA; abundance: few; v_gene: TRBV6-5; CDR3nt: TGTGCCAGCAGTTACCGACTTCCTCGAAAAAGCTCCTACAATGAGCAGTTCTTC; CDR3aa: CASSYRLPRKSSYNEQFF
j_gene: TRBJ2-7; d_gene: NA; abundance: NA; v_gene: TRBV5-5; CDR3nt: TGTGCCAGCAGCTTGGCGGTCGGGATCTCCTACGAGCAGTACTTC; CDR3aa: CASSLAVGISYEQYF
j_gene: TRBJ2-3; d_gene: NA; abundance: NA; v_gene: TRBV28; CDR3nt: TGTGCCAGCAGCCTAGACTCACGTACGCAGTATTTT; CDR3aa: CASSLDSRTQYF
j_gene: TRBJ2-5; d_gene: NA; abundance: NA; v_gene: TRBV28; CDR3nt: TGTGCCAGCAGGCCTAGCGAGGGGGAGACCCAGTACTTC; CDR3aa: CASRPSEGETQYF
j_gene: TRBJ2-5; d_gene: TRBD1; abundance: NA; v_gene: TRBV20-1; CDR3nt: TGCAGTGCTCGGACAGGGAAGCAAGAGACCCAGTACTTC; CDR3aa: CSARTGKQETQYF
j_gene: TRBJ1-2; d_gene: NA; abundance: NA; v_gene: TRBV2; CDR3nt: TGTGCCAGCAGTGAATCGGGGGACTATGGCTACACCTTC; CDR3aa: CASSESGDYGYTF